Listed here is a single TCR beta chain. Profiled with immunoSEQ multiplex PCR; TCRdb holds only in-frame clones, not every one. The sample holds 120,000 or so clones, around 92% seen once. CDR3 length: 15 residues. Per the germline V gene, CDR1 is SGDLS and CDR2 is YYNGEE. Trimming cost V 0 bases and J 4 bases; bases outside gene matches: 2. The sample comes from a study of control samples from healthy donors and cancer patients. V is TRBV9 and J is TRBJ2-1; TRBD2 agrees at 9 bases. The sequence came from a man older than 75 with head and neck cancer. The sample comprised PBMCs. Written as DNA, the CDR3 is TGTGCCAGCAGCGTAGATAGCGGGGGTTACAATGAGCAGTTCTTC. Translated: CASSVDSGGYNEQFF.